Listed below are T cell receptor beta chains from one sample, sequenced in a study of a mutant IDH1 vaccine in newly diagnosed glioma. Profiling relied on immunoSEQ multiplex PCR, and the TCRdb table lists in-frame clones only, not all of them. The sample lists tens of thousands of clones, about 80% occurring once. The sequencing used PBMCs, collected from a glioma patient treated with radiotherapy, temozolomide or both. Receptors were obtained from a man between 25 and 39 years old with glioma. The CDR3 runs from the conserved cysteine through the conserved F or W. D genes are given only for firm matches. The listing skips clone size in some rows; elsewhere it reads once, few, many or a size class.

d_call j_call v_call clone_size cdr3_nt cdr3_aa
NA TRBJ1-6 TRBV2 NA TGTGCCAGCAGGGTGCAGGACATTCGCAGTTCACCCCTCCACTTT CASRVQDIRSSPLHF
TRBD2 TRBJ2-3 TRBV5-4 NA TGTGCCAGCAGCCTATCCGGGACTAGCGCAGATACGCAGTATTTT CASSLSGTSADTQYF
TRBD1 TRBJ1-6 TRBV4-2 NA TGTGCCAGCAGCCGGACAGGGGGAGAATCACCCCTCCACTTT CASSRTGGESPLHF
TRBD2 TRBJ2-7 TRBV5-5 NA TGTGCCAGCAGCTCCGAAGGACTAGTCTACGAGCAGTACTTC CASSSEGLVYEQYF
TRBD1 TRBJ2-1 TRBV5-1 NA TGCGCCAGCAGCCGACGACAGGGTCCCAACAATGAGCAGTTCTTC CASSRRQGPNNEQFF
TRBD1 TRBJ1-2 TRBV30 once TGTGCCTGGAGTGGGGACAGGGGGCGGCGAGGCTACACCTTC CAWSGDRGRRGYTF
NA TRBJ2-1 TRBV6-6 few TGTGCCAGCGGGAGAAGTAATGAGCAGTTCTTC CASGRSNEQFF
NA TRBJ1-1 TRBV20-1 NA TGCAGTGCTAGAGGAAGGACTGAAGCTTTCTTT CSARGRTEAFF
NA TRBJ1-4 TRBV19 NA TGTGCCGCCTCCCCCGGACAGCTAAATGAAAAACTGTTTTTT CAASPGQLNEKLFF
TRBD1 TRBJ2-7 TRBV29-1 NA TGCAGCGCGGGACAGGGGGCACGGAGGTACGAGCAGTACTTC CSAGQGARRYEQYF
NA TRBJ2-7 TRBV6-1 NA TGTGCCAGCAGTGCGGGCCCCGGGTACGAGCAGTACTTC CASSAGPGYEQYF
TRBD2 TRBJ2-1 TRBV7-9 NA TGTGCCAGCAAAACCGCCGGGACTAGCGGTTGGAATGAGCAGTTCTTC CASKTAGTSGWNEQFF
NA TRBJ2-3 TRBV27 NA TGTGCCAGCAGGTTTTTAGGGAGTAGGACAGATACGCAGTATTTT CASRFLGSRTDTQYF
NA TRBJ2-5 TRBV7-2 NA TGTGCCAGCAGCGGAGGGGGCCGGGAGACCCAGTACTTC CASSGGGRETQYF
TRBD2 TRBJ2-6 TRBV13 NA TGTGCCAGCAGCTGGGATAATGCGGGGGGTGACTCTGGGGCCAACGTCCTGACTTTC CASSWDNAGGDSGANVLTF
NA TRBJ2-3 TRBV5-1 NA TGCGCCAGCAGCTTGGGTCTCCCTATGCAGGGGCAGTATTTT CASSLGLPMQGQYF
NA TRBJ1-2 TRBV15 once TGTGCCACCAGCAGAGCCCTGAGCTATGGCTACACCTTC CATSRALSYGYTF
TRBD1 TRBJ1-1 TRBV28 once TGTGCCAGCAGTTCGACAGGGGGCGATTTCACTGAAGCTTTCTTT CASSSTGGDFTEAFF
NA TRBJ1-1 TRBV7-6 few TGTGCCAGCAGCTTAGGGCAGGAGGGGGTCGAGGGAGCTTTCTTT CASSLGQEGVEGAFF
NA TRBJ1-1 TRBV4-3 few TGCGCCAGCAGCCAGCCGGGGGCTTCGGGCACTGAAGCTTTCTTT CASSQPGASGTEAFF